This T cell receptor beta chain was documented in a study of cytomegalovirus exposure and HLA in healthy donors. The PCR ran on 60 Vbeta and 13 Jbeta primers. Profiling relied on immunoSEQ multiplex PCR, and the TCRdb table lists in-frame clones only, not all of them. The sample yields 90,000 to 100,000 clones, less than 80% seen once. This clone was recorded a few times. This clonotype was obtained from a boy between 10 and 17 years old in good health and CMV-seropositive. The sample consisted of PBMCs.

The CDR3 DNA is TGTGCCAGCTCACGACCCACTACCTCGTCAACGACCGGGACAGGGACAGATACGCAGTATTTT. Protein: CASSRPTTSSTTGTGTDTQYF. The chain has TRBV18 and TRBJ2-3; 9 bases match TRBD1. CDR3 length equals 21 residues. CDR1 is KGHSH, CDR2 LQKENI, per germline. J gave up 3 bases and V 4 bases, and 23 bases lay outside the gene matches.